Listed below are T cell receptor beta chains from one sample, sequenced in a study of T-cell memory formation after mild COVID-19. TCRdb reprocessed the 5' RACE reads with MiXCR, giving one entry per CDR3 protein. The table has 270,000 or so distinct CDR3 sequences, about a sixth seen once. The specimen sequenced was PBMCs or a T cell subset sorted from them (not recorded which). The origin of the receptors is a man younger than 35 who had mild COVID-19 (a few samples of this study predate the infection). Cell type and time point are not known. Both conserved end residues are part of each CDR3. A D gene is named only where the DNA matches it firmly. Clone size is not always given. Where it is, it says once, few, many or a class for expanded clones.

v_gene	abundance	d_gene	j_gene	CDR3aa	CDR3nt
TRBV12-3/TRBV12-4	.	.	TRBJ1-1	CASSFRGGTSTEAFF	TGTGCCAGCAGTTTTCGGGGAGGGACGTCCACTGAAGCTTTCTTT
TRBV6-1	few	TRBD2	TRBJ2-3	CASSVSGGGTDTQYF	TGTGCCAGCAGTGTTAGCGGGGGGGGCACAGATACGCAGTATTTT
TRBV9	.	.	TRBJ1-2	CASSVDDTSFYGYTF	TGTGCCAGCAGCGTAGATGACACCTCCTTCTATGGCTACACCTTC
TRBV7-2	many	TRBD2	TRBJ2-3	CASSSGTRFLGQYF	TGTGCCAGCAGCAGCGGGACTAGGTTTCTTGGGCAGTATTTT
TRBV2	few	.	TRBJ2-1	CASSDGRVRNEQFF	TGTGCCAGCAGTGACGGGCGGGTGAGGAATGAGCAGTTCTTC
TRBV14	few	.	TRBJ2-3	CASSQAPGGADTQYF	TGTGCCAGCAGCCAAGCTCCTGGGGGAGCAGATACGCAGTATTTT
TRBV7-9	.	.	TRBJ1-1	CASSLGVLNTEAFF	TGTGCCAGCAGCTTAGGCGTACTGAACACTGAAGCTTTCTTT
TRBV11-2	many	.	TRBJ2-5	CASSLVAMRETQYF	TGTGCCAGCAGCTTAGTGGCAATGCGGGAGACCCAGTACTTC
TRBV3-1	many	.	TRBJ2-5	CASTLGAQETQYF	TGTGCCAGCACCCTCGGGGCTCAAGAGACCCAGTACTTC
TRBV4-1	few	.	TRBJ2-4	CASSQTGGQNIQYF	TGCGCCAGCAGCCAAACCGGCGGCCAAAACATTCAGTACTTC
TRBV5-4	.	TRBD1	TRBJ2-3	CASRSGTGGSINTDTQYF	TGTGCCAGCAGGTCCGGGACAGGGGGGAGTATTAACACAGATACGCAGTATTTT
TRBV12-3/TRBV12-4	.	TRBD1	TRBJ1-2	CASSPRTGRRGYTF	TGTGCCAGCAGTCCTCGGACAGGGAGAAGGGGCTACACCTTC
TRBV28	few	.	TRBJ2-4	CASSSSGTPRENIQYF	TGTGCCAGCAGTTCCTCCGGGACCCCCAGGGAAAACATTCAGTACTTC
TRBV5-1	.	.	TRBJ1-1	CASSFTGSQRVF	TGCGCCAGCAGCTTTACGGGTTCGCAGAGAGTCTTT
TRBV5-1	many	.	TRBJ2-5	CASSPGAEGQETQYF	TGCGCCAGCAGCCCCGGGGCGGAGGGGCAAGAGACCCAGTACTTC
TRBV19	few	TRBD1	TRBJ2-2	CASRDRATGELFF	TGTGCCAGTCGGGACAGGGCTACCGGGGAGCTGTTTTTT